This T cell receptor beta chain was identified in a study of CD8+ T cells in alopecia areata. At the level of the study: Treated patients took oral tofacitinib at 5 to 10 mg twice daily. People stayed on tofacitinib for 6 to 18 months, then stopped the drug for 6 months. Study-level findings and limits: Scalp sample sequencing also detects resident alphabeta T cells of normal skin.

Sorted populations comprised CD4+ and CD8+ T cells obtained from PBMCs. Extracted from the samples, RNA was reverse transcribed into cDNA to serve as the sequencing template. The protocol was immunoSEQ multiplex PCR, while the TCRdb copy is restricted to in-frame clones and leaves out a portion. The sample records 45,000 to 60,000 clones, over 95% being singletons. With respect to this clone: Its target is not known.

Trimming cost V 1 base and J 2 bases, with 4 bases left between them. CDR1 is SGHVS and CDR2 is FNYEAQ in the germline V gene. This CDR3 is built from 13 residues. J is TRBJ2-3 and V is TRBV7-6, with D hard to call. This receptor was identified in a human donor with alopecia areata. Sequenced here: CD8+ T cells sorted from blood, sampled at week 0. In DNA, the CDR3 is TGTGCCAGCAGCTTAGGTGCCACAGATACGCAGTATTTT. It translates to CASSLGATDTQYF.